This T cell receptor (beta chain) appears in the sequencing data of a study of pediatric ulcerative colitis. Generated by immunoSEQ multiplex PCR, the TCRdb table keeps only in-frame clones and is missing some. This sample carries fewer than 40,000 clones, roughly four fifths of them seen once, and the ten largest clones take roughly 4.3%. Germline CDR1 and CDR2: SGHRS and YFSETQ. Trimming took 2 bases from V and 6 from J, leaving 12 bases between them. The CDR3 runs to 13 residues. The receptor was derived from a boy younger than 18 with severe ulcerative colitis. The chain has TRBV5-1 and TRBJ2-7; D is ambiguous. Sequenced: blood. The CDR3 protein is CASSFGGGPEQYF. As DNA, the CDR3 is TGCGCCAGCAGCTTTGGCGGCGGCCCCGAGCAGTACTTC.